The clone carrying this T cell receptor (beta chain) was detected only a few times. After removal of 6 bases from V and 6 bases from J, the junction contained 5 bases not matched to a gene. Germline CDR1 reads MNHEY; CDR2 reads SVGEGT. The CDR3 is 14 amino acids. This specimen comes from a study of regulatory T cells in long-lasting Graves disease. Time point meaning: persistent/refractory GD, antithyroid drugs over 5 years with positive TRAb. The TCR library was made from RNA extracted from PBMCs. Combining iRepertoire HTBI primers with Arm-PCR of CDR3 regions, the authors built TCR beta libraries. MiXCR, applied by TCRdb to the multiplex PCR reads, yields one record per CDR3 protein. The repertoire holds 700,000 or so distinct CDR3 sequences, with roughly 30% as singletons.

V usage is TRBV6-2 or TRBV6-3 and J usage is TRBJ2-2, with TRBD2 identical over 9 bases. Sequenced here: peripheral blood mononuclear cells (PBMCs), sampled when the disease was refractory, from a patient treated with antithyroid drugs. The receptor comes from a female donor with Graves disease. In nucleotides, the CDR3 is TGTGCCAGCAGCGTAGCGGGAGTGGCCGGGGAGCTGTTTTTT. This sequence encodes CASSVAGVAGELFF.